The sequence of this T cell receptor (beta chain) was determined in a study of response to subunit inactivated influenza vaccine (dated by TCRdb to 2017 to 2018). Concerning the study at large: To follow how T cells responded to a trivalent subunit inactivated influenza vaccine, the researchers relied on deep quantitative profiling of the T cell receptor repertoire. Overall results and qualifications from the work: The authors suggested that each seasonal influenza vaccination may recruit only a limited number of new T cells.

Library generation was performed with RT-PCR. Sequencer: Illumina HiSeq 2500. TCRdb trimmed public reads at Q25 via fastp, called clones via MiXCR and kept in-frame beta chains. Rows are combined by CDR3 protein, so each entry shows the most common genes and DNA. This sample comprises approximately 250,000 distinct CDR3 sequences, 12% of them detected only once. About 8% of the sample lies in the top ten. The germline V gene yields SGHRS for CDR1 and YFSETQ for CDR2. The CDR3 goes from the cysteine to the phenylalanine over 14 residues. Just CDR3 DNA is preserved here, 42 bases in frame from base 1. Trimming costs V 2 bases and J 9 bases, and their ends lie 17 bases apart. In the case of this clonotype: This clone's antigen is unknown. No much larger clone is present one base from it, and per-base qualities are unavailable.

This TCR derives from a man aged 50 to 60 who received an inactivated influenza vaccine. Donor details come from another sample of the same person, matched by shared clones. The chain was built from TRBV5-1 and TRBJ1-2, and TRBD1 may be the D gene, going by 5 matching bases. Sample: non-naive T cells sorted from PBMCs, taken 14 days before vaccination. This specimen's cell subset or site label, per the study, means: memory T cell fraction. The CDR3 reads CASSFEGARRSYTF. The DNA is as follows: TGCGCCAGCAGCTTCGAAGGGGCCCGAAGGAGCTACACCTTC.